Each of the 14 T cell receptor beta chains below was sequenced from the same sample in a study of T cell responses to AZD1222 COVID-19 vaccine. Assay used: immunoSEQ multiplex PCR; TCRdb lists only in-frame clones, some missing. The table lists more than 85,000 clones, around nine tenths of them singletons. Sequences were derived from peripheral blood, sampled on day 0 of AZD1222 vaccination. The receptors originated from an adult in good health.

J is TRBJ1-2 and V is TRBV2, with 12 bases fitting TRBD1. V was clipped by 7 bases and J by 6 bases; unmatched bases: 3. CDR1 is SNHLY and CDR2 is FYNNEI in the germline V gene. There are 13 residues in the CDR3. CDR3 in amino acids: CASTRDRGHGYTF. DNA for the CDR3: TGTGCCAGCACCCGGGACAGGGGGCATGGCTACACCTTC.

In this sample, this clone turned up a few times. The chain links TRBV4-2 to TRBJ2-1, with 7 bases fitting TRBD2. V dropped 3 bases and J dropped 2; count of bases not matched to a gene: 4. The CDR3 has 15 residues. Germline V gives CDR1 LGHNA, CDR2 YNFKEQ. DNA of the CDR3: TGTGCCAGCAGCCACCAGCGGGAACCCTACAATGAGCAGTTCTTC. Translating it yields CASSHQREPYNEQFF.

The V call is TRBV11-1, the J call TRBJ2-1, with D tentatively TRBD2 (7 bases). Trimming pared 1 base from V and 3 bases from J, leaving 10 bases between. Germline CDR1 SGHAT, CDR2 FQDESV (reference sequence). The CDR3 loop spans 15 amino acids. The CDR3 region has the DNA TGTGCCAGCAGCTTAGTGGGGGGGCACTACAATGAGCAGTTCTTC. This encodes CASSLVGGHYNEQFF.

J is TRBJ2-7 and V is TRBV7-6; the match to TRBD1 covers 7 bases. The J segment lost 1 base and the V segment lost 1 base, leaving 4 bases of the junction unmatched. Germline CDR1 and CDR2: SGHVS and FNYEAQ. The CDR3 contains 15 residues. The CDR3 region is CASSLETGSSYEQYF. In nucleotides, the CDR3 is TGTGCCAGCAGCTTAGAGACAGGGAGTTCCTACGAGCAGTACTTC.

CDR3 coding DNA: TGTGCCATCAGTGACACTAGCGGGGAGGCAGATACGCAGTATTTT. Its translation: CAISDTSGEADTQYF. V usage is TRBV10-3 and J usage is TRBJ2-3, with 10 bases that match TRBD2. V lost 3 bases, J lost 4 bases, and 4 bases stayed unmatched. This CDR3 has 15 amino acids. Per the germline V gene, CDR1 is ENHRY and CDR2 is SYGVKD.

This chain links TRBV11-1 with TRBJ2-1; D may be TRBD2 (5 bases). Deletions cut 5 bases from V and 7 bases from J, with 15 bases between. Germline CDR1 SGHAT, CDR2 FQDESV (reference sequence). This CDR3 spans 14 amino acids. CDR3 in amino acids: CASSQRGNYNEQFF. CDR3 coding DNA: TGTGCCAGCAGCCAACGGGGTAACTATAATGAGCAGTTCTTC.

V and J are TRBV7-8 and TRBJ2-7; D gene uncertain. V was cut by 0 bases and J by 0 bases, with 12 bases left in between. The CDR3 contains 16 residues. The germline CDR1 and CDR2 sequences are SGHVS and FQNEAQ. DNA for the CDR3: TGTGCCAGCAGCTTAGCGGGCCAGGCCAGCTCCTACGAGCAGTACTTC. Its protein product is CASSLAGQASSYEQYF.

This rearrangement joins TRBV28 to TRBJ1-1; 11 bases map to TRBD1. CDR1 is MDHEN and CDR2 is SYDVKM in the germline V gene. J lost 5 bases, V lost 6 bases, and 8 bases had no gene match. The CDR3 length is 15 residues. CDR3 nucleotide sequence: TGTGCCAGCAGATCCGGGACAGGGGGAGGGACTGAAGCTTTCTTT. Translating gives CASRSGTGGGTEAFF.

The chain joins TRBV11-3 to TRBJ2-5, with D unclear. The CDR3 loop spans 18 amino acids. V was cut by 5 bases and J by 0 bases, with 22 bases left in between. The germline V gene encodes CDR1 SGHNT and CDR2 YENEEA. The CDR3 nucleotides are TGTGCCAGCAGCCCCGGAGAAGCGACGACGACGTACCAAGAGACCCAGTACTTC. Translation: CASSPGEATTTYQETQYF.

The V call is TRBV30, the J call TRBJ2-1; maybe TRBD1 (6 bases). Germline V gives CDR1 GTSNPN, CDR2 SVGIG (reference sequence). This CDR3 region has 13 residues. The V end lost 0 bases, the J end lost 4 bases, and 7 bases lay between the germline ends. The CDR3 sequence is CAWSVQGYNEQFF. CDR3 bases: TGTGCCTGGAGTGTACAGGGATACAATGAGCAGTTCTTC.

The V gene is TRBV6-5, the J gene TRBJ1-2; D remains ambiguous. The CDR3 runs to 12 residues. CDR1 is MNHEY and CDR2 is SVGAGI in the germline V gene. V lost 7 bases and J lost 8, with 14 bases in between. The CDR3 nucleotides are TGTGCCAGCACCTCGGGTGGGAGGGGCTACACCTTC. Its translation: CASTSGGRGYTF.

This clone has more than one count but fewer than ten. The chain couples TRBV24-1 to TRBJ1-4; no reliable D call. There are 12 residues in the CDR3. Germline V CDR1 and CDR2: KGHDR, SFDVKD. Trimming cost V 4 bases and J 7 bases, with 6 bases left between them. For the CDR3, the DNA is TGTGCCACCAGTGAGCGGGGTGAAAAACTGTTTTTT. Its translation: CATSERGEKLFF.

V is TRBV19 and J is TRBJ1-2, with a tentative D call TRBD1 (5 bases). V gave up 7 bases and J gave up 8 bases, with 20 bases separating them. Germline CDR1 is LNHDA and CDR2 is SQIVND (reference sequence). This CDR3 is 14 amino acids long. The CDR3 bases are TGTGCCAGTAAAGGCTCCCAGGGAGTGGAGGGCTACACCTTC. It codes for CASKGSQGVEGYTF.

The V call is TRBV7-9, the J call TRBJ2-1, with D possibly TRBD2 on 5 matching bases. CDR3 length: 13 residues. The germline CDR1 and CDR2 sequences are SEHNR and FQNEAQ (reference sequence). Trimming left V 5 bases short and J 7 bases short, with 12 bases between. The CDR3 here is CASSPEAVNEQFF. The CDR3, as DNA: TGTGCCAGCAGCCCCGAAGCGGTGAATGAGCAGTTCTTC. The entire variable domain, with the rest obtained from reference TRBV7-9 and TRBJ2-1, is as follows: DTGVSQNPRHKITKRGQNVTFRCDPISEHNRLYWYRQTLGQGPEFLTYFQNEAQLEKSRLLSDRFSAERPKGSFSTLEIQRTEQGDSAMYLCASSPEAVNEQFFGPGTRLTVL.